The 29 T cell receptor beta chains in this list originate from one sample, sequenced in a study of T cell clones after liver transplantation (dated by TCRdb to between 2018 and 2021). Libraries were prepared through the immunoSEQ multiplex PCR assay. TCRdb carries this immuneACCESS record with in-frame sequences only. Its versions omit some clonotypes, under half of them owing to an unresolved V gene in the studies checked, with the rest unexplained. This sample holds tens of thousands of clones; around 93% were observed only once. The ten largest clones take up more than 20% of the sample. The source was CD8+ T cells from blood, collected 25 months after liver transplant. These receptors came from a human patient who received a liver transplant. Once a transplant has taken place, some T cells may be donor derived.

The chain uses TRBV6-5 and TRBJ1-5; TRBD1 is a possible D gene (6 bases). Germline values: CDR1 MNHEY, CDR2 SVGAGI. Trimming shortened V by 5 bases and J by 3 bases, and 11 bases separated the two germline ends. The CDR3 has 14 residues. The CDR3 spells CASSVGGSNQPQHF. The CDR3 bases are TGTGCCAGCAGTGTAGGGGGTTCCAATCAGCCCCAGCATTTT.

The chain combines TRBV29-1 with TRBJ2-7; D not resolved. The germline V gene has CDR1 SQVTM and CDR2 ANQGSEA. Trimming removed 6 bases at V and 6 bases at J, with 12 bases between. This CDR3 comprises 11 residues. The DNA of the CDR3 is TGCAGCGTCGAGCGAGGAGTCGAGCAGTACTTC. Translating gives CSVERGVEQYF.

The V gene is TRBV9, the J gene TRBJ2-7; 12 bases match TRBD1. This CDR3 has 16 residues. Germline V gene sequence: CDR1 SGDLS, CDR2 YYNGEE. With V trimmed by 4 bases and J by 5 bases, 10 bases remained unmatched. The CDR3 sequence: CASSQEGQGALDEQYF. CDR3 DNA: TGTGCCAGCAGCCAGGAGGGACAGGGGGCTTTAGACGAGCAGTACTTC.

The rearrangement uses TRBV4-1 and TRBJ2-7; D is unclear. The V end was cut by 0 bases, the J end by 0 bases, with 12 bases between. CDR1 and CDR2 (germline): MGHRA, YSYEKL. The CDR3 contains 16 residues. CDR3 region: CASSQDARAASYEQYF. CDR3 DNA: TGCGCCAGCAGCCAAGATGCCCGGGCCGCCTCCTACGAGCAGTACTTC.

J is TRBJ2-3 and V is TRBV29-1; TRBD1 or TRBD2 may be the D gene (5 bases each). Germline CDR1 and CDR2: SQVTM and ANQGSEA. CDR3 length equals 13 residues. Trimming shortened V by 3 bases and J by 2 bases, and 9 bases separated the two germline ends. The chain's CDR3 is CSVDWDLTDTQYF. The DNA for the CDR3 is TGCAGCGTTGATTGGGACCTCACAGATACGCAGTATTTT.

The rearrangement links TRBV18 to TRBJ1-4; a weak D match, TRBD1 (5 bases). From germline, CDR1 is KGHSH and CDR2 LQKENI. V dropped 5 bases and J dropped 3 bases, with 25 bases sitting between them. This CDR3 contains 19 residues. The CDR3 nucleotides are TGTGCCAGCTCATCCGGGACGGAAAACGCGCGGAGAGCTAATGAAAAACTGTTTTTT. It codes for CASSSGTENARRANEKLFF.

The V gene is TRBV27, the J gene TRBJ2-1; TRBD2 is a possible D gene (5 bases). V gave up 8 bases and J gave up 2 bases, with 13 bases separating them. There are 14 residues in the CDR3. Germline V gives CDR1 MNHEY, CDR2 SMNVEV (reference sequence). CDR3 residues: CASAPTGAYNEQFF. The CDR3 DNA reads as TGTGCCAGCGCCCCGACCGGGGCCTACAATGAGCAGTTCTTC.

This rearrangement joins TRBV5-1 to TRBJ2-1, with 8 bases aligning to TRBD2. The germline gives CDR1 SGHRS, CDR2 YFSETQ. V gave up 5 bases and J gave up 8 bases; unmatched junction bases: 15. This CDR3 comprises 16 residues. CDR3: CASRRLPGGPSDEQFF. The CDR3 nucleotides are TGCGCCAGCAGAAGGCTGCCGGGAGGGCCTTCAGATGAGCAGTTCTTC.

V is TRBV2 and J is TRBJ2-2; TRBD1 agrees at 7 bases. Trimming at V came to 2 bases and at J to 0 bases, leaving 15 bases not matched to a gene. The germline V gene encodes CDR1 SNHLY and CDR2 FYNNEI. CDR3 size: 20 residues. The CDR3 DNA reads as TGTGCCAGCAGTGAACCCCTAGGGACAGCCTTTCTAGCGAACACCGGGGAGCTGTTTTTT. This translates into CASSEPLGTAFLANTGELFF.

V and J are TRBV5-6 and TRBJ2-5; TRBD1 agrees at 9 bases. J was trimmed by 7 bases and V by 3 bases; bases with no gene match: 10. The germline CDR1 and CDR2 sequences are SGHDT and YYEEEE. The CDR3 loop spans 15 amino acids. The CDR3 region is CASSSYRDREGTQYF. DNA for the CDR3: TGTGCCAGCAGCTCTTACCGGGACAGGGAGGGGACCCAGTACTTC.

The genes are TRBV2 and TRBJ1-5, with 7 bases aligning to TRBD1. The CDR3 runs to 17 residues. The germline V gene has CDR1 SNHLY and CDR2 FYNNEI. V shed 1 base and J 4 bases; nucleotides not matched to a gene: 10. The CDR3 DNA sequence: TGTGCCAGCAGTGAAGTGAGTTTCGGCAGGGGGAATCAGCCCCAGCATTTT. It encodes CASSEVSFGRGNQPQHF.

The chain carries TRBV6-5 and TRBJ1-2; 7 bases fit TRBD1. From germline, CDR1 is MNHEY and CDR2 SVGAGI. The J segment lost 4 bases and the V segment lost 0 bases, leaving 5 bases of the junction unmatched. This CDR3 has 15 residues. This CDR3 is CASSYSSDRPYGYTF. The CDR3 bases are TGTGCCAGCAGTTACTCTTCGGACAGGCCCTATGGCTACACCTTC.

This clone was seen once. The chain joins TRBV13 to TRBJ2-2; D is uncertain. V gave up 0 bases and J gave up 9 bases, with 8 bases separating them. The length of the CDR3 is 13 residues. Germline V gives CDR1 PRHDT, CDR2 FYEKMQ (reference sequence). The DNA for the CDR3 is TGTGCCAGCAGCTTAGGGGCTGGGCGGGAGCTGTTTTTT. It codes for CASSLGAGRELFF.

This rearrangement joins TRBV10-3 to TRBJ1-2; maybe TRBD1 (5 bases). The ends were cut back, 6 bases at V and 5 bases at J, with 10 bases in the middle. Germline CDR1 and CDR2: ENHRY and SYGVKD. The CDR3 is 12 amino acids. This CDR3 reads CAIRRGPYGYTF. CDR3 DNA: TGTGCCATCAGGAGGGGACCATATGGCTACACCTTC.

The chain employs TRBV5-3 and TRBJ2-7, with 9 positions matching TRBD2. TRBV5-3 is marked as an open reading frame, function uncertain. Losses at the gene ends were 0 bases for V and 4 bases for J; bases not matched to a gene: 5. The CDR3 is 15 residues long. The CDR3: CARSLGLADPYEQYF. CDR3 nucleotides: TGTGCCAGAAGCTTGGGACTAGCGGATCCTTACGAGCAGTACTTC.

In its sample, this clone was seen a few times. V usage is TRBV6-1 and J usage is TRBJ1-5; D not certain. The CDR3 has 14 amino acids. Germline V gene lookup returns CDR1 MNHNS and CDR2 SASEGT. Between the trimmed V and J ends, which lost 3 bases and 3 bases, there was a span of 9 bases. The CDR3 region is CASSDFDYNQPQHF. For the CDR3, the DNA is TGTGCCAGCAGTGATTTCGACTACAATCAGCCCCAGCATTTT.

The rearrangement links TRBV28 to TRBJ2-1; D not resolved. The CDR3 has 12 amino acids. V gave up 3 bases and J gave up 7 bases, with 7 bases separating them. Per germline, CDR1 MDHEN and CDR2 SYDVKM. CDR3 DNA: TGTGCCAGCAGTTTCCAGGAAAATGAGCAGTTCTTC. Its protein is CASSFQENEQFF.

The rearrangement uses TRBV7-8 and TRBJ2-7, with 7 bases lining up with TRBD2. The CDR3 is 15 residues long. The junction had 13 bases not matched to a gene; V was cut back by 4 bases and J by 7 bases. Germline V gene sequence: CDR1 SGHVS, CDR2 FQNEAQ. This CDR3 reads CASSSVGAGVWEQYF. The DNA for the CDR3 is TGTGCCAGCAGCTCCGTGGGCGCGGGAGTATGGGAGCAGTACTTC. Using reference TRBV7-8 and TRBJ2-7 for the parts outside the CDR3, the full variable domain is GAGVSQSPRYKVAKRGQDVALRCDPISGHVSLFWYQQALGQGPEFLTYFQNEAQLDKSGLPSDRFFAERPEGSVSTLKIQRTQQEDSAVYLCASSSVGAGVWEQYFGPGTRLTVT.

This chain connects TRBV15 to TRBJ2-7, with 7 positions matching TRBD1. The germline CDR1 and CDR2 sequences are LNHNV and YYDKDF (reference sequence). The CDR3 length is 14 residues. V lost 3 bases and J lost 3; bases outside the gene matches: 5. This chain's CDR3 is CATSSDRVGYEQYF. In DNA, the CDR3 is TGTGCCACCAGCAGCGACAGGGTCGGCTACGAGCAGTACTTC. The complete variable domain, with remaining parts taken from reference TRBV15 and TRBJ2-7, reads DAMVIQNPRYQVTQFGKPVTLSCSQTLNHNVMYWYQQKSSQAPKLLFHYYDKDFNNEADTPDNFQSRRPNTSFCFLDIRSPGLGDTAMYLCATSSDRVGYEQYFGPGTRLTVT.

This clone turned up a few times. The genes are TRBV9 and TRBJ2-3; the D is unclear. Germline-derived CDR1 and CDR2 are SGDLS and YYNGEE. The V and J ends lost 3 bases and 0 bases respectively, with 11 bases between them. This CDR3 has 15 amino acids. CDR3: CASSAWTTSTDTQYF. CDR3 sequence (DNA): TGTGCCAGCAGCGCCTGGACGACTAGCACAGATACGCAGTATTTT.

The genes are TRBV11-2 and TRBJ2-7; no clear D. Germline assignment: CDR1 SGHAT and CDR2 FQNNGV. This CDR3 region has 16 residues. Trimming took off 0 bases at V and 2 bases at J, with 14 bases between the two ends. CDR3 DNA sequence: TGTGCCAGCAGCTTAGATCGGACCCTAACTCCCTACGAGCAGTACTTC. Translation: CASSLDRTLTPYEQYF.

A single count supports this clone. The rearrangement joins TRBV27 to TRBJ2-3; 7 bases map to TRBD1. V lost 7 bases and J lost 0; bases outside the gene matches: 19. Germline V gives CDR1 MNHEY, CDR2 SMNVEV (reference sequence). CDR3 length: 19 amino acids. As DNA, the CDR3 is TGTGCCAGCACAGGATCCGGGACAGCTAAATTGTCTAGCACAGATACGCAGTATTTT. The encoded protein is CASTGSGTAKLSSTDTQYF.

V and J are TRBV7-9 and TRBJ2-7; unclear D gene. Germline V gene data show CDR1 as SEHNR and CDR2 as FQNEAQ (reference sequence). The V and J ends lost 4 bases and 2 bases respectively, with 9 bases between them. This CDR3 is built from 13 residues. The CDR3 sequence is CASSSGQTYEQYF. The CDR3 DNA reads TGTGCCAGCAGCTCGGGCCAGACCTACGAGCAGTACTTC. Full variable domain (missing parts from reference TRBV7-9 and TRBJ2-7): DTGVSQNPRHKITKRGQNVTFRCDPISEHNRLYWYRQTLGQGPEFLTYFQNEAQLEKSRLLSDRFSAERPKGSFSTLEIQRTEQGDSAMYLCASSSGQTYEQYFGPGTRLTVT.

The V gene is TRBV7-3, the J gene TRBJ2-7, with TRBD1 identical over 9 bases. The CDR3 extends over 15 amino acids. The trim removed 2 bases at V and 1 base at J, leaving 3 bases unmatched. CDR1 and CDR2 from the germline V gene are SGHTA and FQGTGA. The CDR3 bases are TGTGCCAGCAGCTTAGGGACAGGGCCATCCTACGAGCAGTACTTC. Residues: CASSLGTGPSYEQYF.

The rearrangement links TRBV7-9 to TRBJ2-7; TRBD2 is a possible D gene (6 bases). CDR1 is SEHNR, CDR2 FQNEAQ, per germline (reference sequence). The CDR3 consists of 15 residues. The V end was cut by 4 bases, the J end by 1 base, with 14 bases between. The DNA for the CDR3 is TGTGCCAGCAGCTCGGGACCTAGCGAATCCTACGAGCAGTACTTC. As protein: CASSSGPSESYEQYF. The full variable domain, in which reference TRBV7-9 and TRBJ2-7 provide the parts outside the CDR3, is DTGVSQNPRHKITKRGQNVTFRCDPISEHNRLYWYRQTLGQGPEFLTYFQNEAQLEKSRLLSDRFSAERPKGSFSTLEIQRTEQGDSAMYLCASSSGPSESYEQYFGPGTRLTVT.

This chain uses TRBV7-9 with TRBJ1-6; 9 nucleotides match TRBD1. Germline V gene lookup returns CDR1 SEHNR and CDR2 FQNEAQ (reference sequence). The CDR3 loop spans 17 amino acids. The trim removed 4 bases at V and 7 bases at J, leaving 11 bases unmatched. The CDR3 region is CASSSHDRGGINSPLHF. Here the CDR3 DNA reads TGTGCCAGCAGCTCACACGACAGGGGGGGAATCAATTCACCCCTCCACTTT.

J is TRBJ2-5 and V is TRBV5-4; TRBD1 matches at 8 bases. V shed 5 bases, J shed 3 bases, and the junction held 0 bases outside the gene matches. Germline V gene sequence: CDR1 SGHNT, CDR2 YYREEE (reference sequence). The CDR3 runs 12 residues. The CDR3 loop is CASRGQEETQYF. The CDR3 coding sequence is TGTGCCAGCAGGGGACAGGAAGAGACCCAGTACTTC.

The CDR3 loop is CASSLATSGNYEQYF. CDR3 nucleotides: TGTGCCAGCAGCTTAGCGACTAGCGGAAACTACGAGCAGTACTTC. The chain combines TRBV7-6 with TRBJ2-7; 9 positions match TRBD2. Per germline, CDR1 SGHVS and CDR2 FNYEAQ. The ends lost 0 bases at V and 3 bases at J; junction bases unmatched: 3. The CDR3 length is 15 residues.

CDR3 nucleotide sequence: TGTGCCAGCAGTTACGGGTCGGGATCCAACAATGAGCAGTTCTTC. This translates into CASSYGSGSNNEQFF. The chain joins TRBV6-5 to TRBJ2-1; D perhaps matches TRBD2 (5 bases). Germline CDR1 and CDR2: MNHEY and SVGAGI. CDR3 length: 15 residues. The V end lost 2 bases, the J end lost 5 bases, and 13 bases lay between the germline ends.